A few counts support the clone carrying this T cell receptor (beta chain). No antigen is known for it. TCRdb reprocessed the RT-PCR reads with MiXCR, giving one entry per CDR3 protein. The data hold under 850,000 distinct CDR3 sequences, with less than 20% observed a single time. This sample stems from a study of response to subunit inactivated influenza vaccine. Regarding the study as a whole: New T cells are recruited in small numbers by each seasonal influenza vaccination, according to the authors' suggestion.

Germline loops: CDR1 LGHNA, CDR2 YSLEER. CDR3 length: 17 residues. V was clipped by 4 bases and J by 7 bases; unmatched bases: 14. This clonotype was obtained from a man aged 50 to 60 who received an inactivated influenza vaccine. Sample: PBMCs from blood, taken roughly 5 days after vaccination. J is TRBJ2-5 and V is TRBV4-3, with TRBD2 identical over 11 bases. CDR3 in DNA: TGCGCCAGCAGCCGGACGACTGGTAGCGGGGGGGCCGGGACCCAGTACTTC. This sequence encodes CASSRTTGSGGAGTQYF.